The entry below gives a single TCR beta chain sequence along with its context. Its antigen is currently unknown. Libraries were prepared by immunoSEQ multiplex PCR; TCRdb keeps only in-frame clonotypes and omits some of them. Here the sample spans about 46,000 clones, about four fifths being singletons. V lost 4 bases to trimming and J lost 4 bases, with 17 bases between them. CDR1 is SGHVS, CDR2 FNYEAQ, per germline. This CDR3 comprises 16 residues. The entry originates in a study of fetal regulatory T cell absence and autoimmunity. Findings of the study overall: TRB gene family usage was broadly similar in cord blood and pancreas.

The sequencing input was cord blood. The chain recombines TRBV7-6 with TRBJ2-1, with a tentative D call TRBD1 (5 bases). The sequence was obtained from a newborn boy with IPEX syndrome. The CDR3 loop reads CASSSDKPKPYNEQFF. CDR3 bases: TGTGCCAGCAGCTCGGACAAGCCAAAACCTTACAATGAGCAGTTCTTC.